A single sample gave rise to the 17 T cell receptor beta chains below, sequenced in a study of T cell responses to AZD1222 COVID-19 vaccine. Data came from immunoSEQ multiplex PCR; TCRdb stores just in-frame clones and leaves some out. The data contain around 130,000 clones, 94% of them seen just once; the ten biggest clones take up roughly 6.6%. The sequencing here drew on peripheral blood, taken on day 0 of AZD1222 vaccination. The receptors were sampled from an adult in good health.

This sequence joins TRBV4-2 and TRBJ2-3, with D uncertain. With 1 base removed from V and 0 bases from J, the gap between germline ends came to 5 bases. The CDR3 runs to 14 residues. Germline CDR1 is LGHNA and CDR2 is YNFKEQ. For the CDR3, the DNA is TGTGCCAGCAGCCAAGGGGTAAGCACAGATACGCAGTATTTT. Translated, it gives CASSQGVSTDTQYF.

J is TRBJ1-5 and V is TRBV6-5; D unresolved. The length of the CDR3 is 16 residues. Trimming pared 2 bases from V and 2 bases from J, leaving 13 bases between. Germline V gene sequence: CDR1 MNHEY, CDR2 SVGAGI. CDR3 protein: CASSYGRPRGNQPQHF. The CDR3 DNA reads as TGTGCCAGCAGTTACGGAAGGCCCCGGGGCAATCAGCCCCAGCATTTT.

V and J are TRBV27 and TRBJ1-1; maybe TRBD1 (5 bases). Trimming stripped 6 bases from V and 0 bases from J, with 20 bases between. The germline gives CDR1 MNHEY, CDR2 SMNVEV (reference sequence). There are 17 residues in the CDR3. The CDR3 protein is CASSLHPSQGLNTEAFF. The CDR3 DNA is TGTGCCAGCAGCCTCCACCCCTCCCAGGGCCTGAACACTGAAGCTTTCTTT.

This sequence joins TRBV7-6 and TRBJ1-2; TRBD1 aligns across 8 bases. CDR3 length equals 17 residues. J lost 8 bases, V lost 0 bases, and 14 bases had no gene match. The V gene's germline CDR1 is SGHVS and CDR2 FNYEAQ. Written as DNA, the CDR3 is TGTGCCAGCAGCTTAGCGTTCGGCAGGGGGCGCCTAAGGGGCTACACCTTC. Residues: CASSLAFGRGRLRGYTF.

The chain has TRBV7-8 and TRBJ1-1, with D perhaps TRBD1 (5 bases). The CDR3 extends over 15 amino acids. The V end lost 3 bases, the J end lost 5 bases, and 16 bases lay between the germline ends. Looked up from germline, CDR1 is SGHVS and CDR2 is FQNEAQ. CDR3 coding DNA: TGTGCCAGCAGCTTGGATTCAGGGCGGGGGACTGAAGCTTTCTTT. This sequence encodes CASSLDSGRGTEAFF.

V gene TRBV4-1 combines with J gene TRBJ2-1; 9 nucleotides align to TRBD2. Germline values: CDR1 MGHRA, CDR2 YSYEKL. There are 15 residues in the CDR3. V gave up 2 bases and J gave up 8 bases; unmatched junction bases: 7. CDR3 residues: CASSQPGLAVDEQFF. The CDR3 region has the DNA TGCGCCAGCAGCCAACCGGGACTAGCAGTCGATGAGCAGTTCTTC.

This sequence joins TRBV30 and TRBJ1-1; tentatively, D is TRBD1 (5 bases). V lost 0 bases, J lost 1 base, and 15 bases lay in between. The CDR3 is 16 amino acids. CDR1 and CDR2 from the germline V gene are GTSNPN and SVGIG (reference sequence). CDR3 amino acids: CAWSVGWGPGNTEAFF. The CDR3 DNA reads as TGTGCCTGGAGTGTCGGTTGGGGCCCGGGGAACACTGAAGCTTTCTTT.

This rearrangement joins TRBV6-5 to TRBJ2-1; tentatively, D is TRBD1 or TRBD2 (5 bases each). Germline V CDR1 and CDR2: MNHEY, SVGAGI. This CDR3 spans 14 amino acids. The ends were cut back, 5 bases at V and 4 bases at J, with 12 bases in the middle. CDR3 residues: CASSRGVLYNEQFF. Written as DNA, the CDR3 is TGTGCCAGCAGTAGAGGGGTTTTATACAATGAGCAGTTCTTC.

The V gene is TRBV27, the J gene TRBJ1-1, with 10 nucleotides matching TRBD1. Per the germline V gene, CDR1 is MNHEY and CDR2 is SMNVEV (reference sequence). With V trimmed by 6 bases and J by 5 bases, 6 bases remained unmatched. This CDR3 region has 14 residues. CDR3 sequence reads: CASRAGQGRTEAFF. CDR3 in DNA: TGTGCCAGCAGGGCGGGACAGGGGAGGACTGAAGCTTTCTTT.

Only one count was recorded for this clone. The CDR3 nucleotides are TGCGCCAGCAGAATCGGACAGGGGAGGGAACAGTACTTC. Protein: CASRIGQGREQYF. This sequence joins TRBV5-1 and TRBJ2-7; 9 bases agree with TRBD1. The J segment lost 10 bases and the V segment lost 5 bases, leaving 10 bases of the junction unmatched. Germline CDR1 and CDR2: SGHRS and YFSETQ. This CDR3 comprises 13 residues. Using reference TRBV5-1 and TRBJ2-7 for the parts outside the CDR3, the full variable domain is KAGVTQTPRYLIKTRGQQVTLSCSPISGHRSVSWYQQTPGQGLQFLFEYFSETQRNKGNFPGRFSGRQFSNSRSEMNVSTLELGDSALYLCASRIGQGREQYFGPGTRLTVT.

The CDR3 here is CASSGSPSQPQHF. The DNA of the CDR3 is TGTGCCAGCAGCGGTTCCCCGAGTCAGCCCCAGCATTTT. The chain carries TRBV9 and TRBJ1-5; D not certain. This CDR3 has 13 amino acids. Between the trimmed V and J ends, which lost 3 bases and 6 bases, there was a span of 10 bases. Germline CDR1 SGDLS, CDR2 YYNGEE.

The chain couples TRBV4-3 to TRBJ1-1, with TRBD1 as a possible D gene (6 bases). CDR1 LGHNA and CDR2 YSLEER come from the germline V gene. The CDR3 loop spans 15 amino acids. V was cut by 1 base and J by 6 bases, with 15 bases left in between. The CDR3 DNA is TGCGCCAGCAGCCAAGGGTACGGGACATCGGCTGAAGCTTTCTTT. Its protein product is CASSQGYGTSAEAFF.

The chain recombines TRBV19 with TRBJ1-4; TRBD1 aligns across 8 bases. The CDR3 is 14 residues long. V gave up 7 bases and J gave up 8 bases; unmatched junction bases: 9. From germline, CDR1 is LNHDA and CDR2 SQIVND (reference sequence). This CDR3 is CASTPTGEAEKLFF. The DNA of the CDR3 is TGTGCCAGTACCCCGACAGGGGAGGCGGAAAAACTGTTTTTT.

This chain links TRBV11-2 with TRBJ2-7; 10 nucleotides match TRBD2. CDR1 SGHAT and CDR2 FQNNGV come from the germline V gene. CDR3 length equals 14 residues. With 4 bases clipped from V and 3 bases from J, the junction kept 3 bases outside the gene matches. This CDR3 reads CASSYLAGVYEQYF. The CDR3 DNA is TGTGCCAGCAGCTACCTAGCGGGGGTCTACGAGCAGTACTTC.

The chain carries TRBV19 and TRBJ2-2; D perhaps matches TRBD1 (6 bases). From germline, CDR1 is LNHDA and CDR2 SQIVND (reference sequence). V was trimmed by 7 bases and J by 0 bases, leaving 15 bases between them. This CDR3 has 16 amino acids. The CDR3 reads CASKTRGQPNTGELFF. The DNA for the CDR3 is TGTGCCAGTAAAACGAGGGGACAACCGAACACCGGGGAGCTGTTTTTT.

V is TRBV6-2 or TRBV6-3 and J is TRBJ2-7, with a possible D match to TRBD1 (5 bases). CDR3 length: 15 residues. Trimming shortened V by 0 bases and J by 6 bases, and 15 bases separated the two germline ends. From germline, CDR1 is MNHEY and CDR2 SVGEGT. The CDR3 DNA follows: TGTGCCAGCAGTTACTCGGTCAGGGAACAGGTCGAGCAGTACTTC. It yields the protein CASSYSVREQVEQYF.

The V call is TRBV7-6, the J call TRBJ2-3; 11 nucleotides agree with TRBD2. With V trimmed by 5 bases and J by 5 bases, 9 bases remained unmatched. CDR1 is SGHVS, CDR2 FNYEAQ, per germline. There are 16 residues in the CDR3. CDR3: CASSLLAGGMEDTQYF. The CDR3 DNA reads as TGTGCCAGCAGCCTGCTAGCGGGAGGAATGGAAGATACGCAGTATTTT.